A selection of T cell receptor beta chains follows, all from one sample in a study of cytomegalovirus exposure and HLA in healthy donors. Method: immunoSEQ multiplex PCR; TCRdb's copy keeps in-frame clones and lacks some. Recorded for this sample: about 130,000 clones. Sequenced material: PBMCs. The receptors were gathered from a woman in her forties in good health and CMV-seropositive. CDR3s include the opening cysteine and the closing phenylalanine or tryptophan. The order of the fields is D gene, J gene, V gene, CDR3 length, CDR3 protein, CDR3 DNA. D genes are given only for firm matches.

D gene: TRBD1
J gene: TRBJ2-2
V gene: TRBV27
CDR3 length: 17
CDR3 protein: CASSSQPGQGVYGELFF
CDR3 DNA: TGTGCCAGCAGTTCACAACCGGGACAGGGGGTTTACGGGGAGCTGTTTTTT

D gene: TRBD2
J gene: TRBJ2-3
V gene: TRBV5-6
CDR3 length: 17
CDR3 protein: CASSFFRTSGRGDTQYF
CDR3 DNA: TGTGCCAGCAGCTTTTTCCGGACTAGCGGGAGAGGAGATACGCAGTATTTT

D gene: .
J gene: TRBJ1-2
V gene: TRBV19
CDR3 length: 12
CDR3 protein: CASSMYGEGYTF
CDR3 DNA: TGTGCCAGTAGTATGTATGGAGAAGGCTACACCTTC

D gene: TRBD1
J gene: TRBJ2-4
V gene: TRBV10-1
CDR3 length: 14
CDR3 protein: CASSAGTGENIQYF
CDR3 DNA: TGCGCCAGCAGTGCCGGGACAGGGGAAAACATTCAGTACTTC

D gene: TRBD1
J gene: TRBJ2-1
V gene: TRBV6-1
CDR3 length: 15
CDR3 protein: CASSEGQGVRNEQFF
CDR3 DNA: TGTGCCAGCAGTGAGGGACAGGGGGTGAGGAATGAGCAGTTCTTC

D gene: TRBD1
J gene: TRBJ2-1
V gene: TRBV4-1
CDR3 length: 18
CDR3 protein: CASSQGLLSRTGSNEQFF
CDR3 DNA: TGCGCCAGCAGCCAAGGGCTCCTTTCTAGGACAGGAAGCAATGAGCAGTTCTTC

D gene: TRBD1
J gene: TRBJ2-7
V gene: TRBV5-1
CDR3 length: 16
CDR3 protein: CASSLSRDRVPYEQYF
CDR3 DNA: TGCGCCAGCAGCTTGAGCCGGGACAGGGTCCCCTACGAGCAGTACTTC

D gene: TRBD1
J gene: TRBJ1-2
V gene: TRBV18
CDR3 length: 16
CDR3 protein: CASSLGQGDVSAGYTF
CDR3 DNA: TGTGCCAGCTCACTAGGACAGGGGGACGTCTCGGCGGGCTACACCTTC

D gene: TRBD1
J gene: TRBJ1-1
V gene: TRBV7-6
CDR3 length: 14
CDR3 protein: CASSFQQGASEAFF
CDR3 DNA: TGTGCCAGCAGCTTCCAACAGGGGGCTTCTGAAGCTTTCTTT

D gene: TRBD1
J gene: TRBJ1-2
V gene: TRBV9
CDR3 length: 16
CDR3 protein: CASSSRRDRGLRGYTF
CDR3 DNA: TGTGCCAGCAGCTCCCGGAGGGACAGGGGTTTGAGGGGCTACACCTTC

D gene: .
J gene: TRBJ2-7
V gene: TRBV7-3
CDR3 length: 13
CDR3 protein: CASSAEGLSEQYF
CDR3 DNA: TGTGCCAGCAGCGCCGAGGGATTGTCCGAGCAGTACTTC

D gene: TRBD2
J gene: TRBJ2-7
V gene: TRBV6-5
CDR3 length: 15
CDR3 protein: CASSYQSSGRYEQYF
CDR3 DNA: TGTGCCAGCAGTTACCAGTCTAGCGGGAGGTACGAGCAGTACTTC

D gene: TRBD1
J gene: TRBJ1-5
V gene: TRBV19
CDR3 length: 14
CDR3 protein: CASRSTGGGQPQHF
CDR3 DNA: TGTGCCAGTAGGTCCACAGGGGGCGGTCAGCCCCAGCATTTT

D gene: .
J gene: TRBJ2-5
V gene: TRBV5-6
CDR3 length: 13
CDR3 protein: CASSLGGLFQQYF
CDR3 DNA: TGTGCCAGCAGCTTGGGCGGGCTGTTCCAGCAGTACTTC

D gene: TRBD1
J gene: TRBJ2-1
V gene: TRBV7-9
CDR3 length: 14
CDR3 protein: CASSLTTGDNEQFF
CDR3 DNA: TGTGCCAGCAGCCTAACGACAGGGGACAATGAGCAGTTCTTC

D gene: TRBD2
J gene: TRBJ2-7
V gene: TRBV6-1
CDR3 length: 15
CDR3 protein: CASSEAGGSSYEQYF
CDR3 DNA: TGTGCCAGCAGCGAAGCGGGAGGGAGCTCCTACGAGCAGTACTTC

D gene: .
J gene: TRBJ2-1
V gene: TRBV25-1
CDR3 length: 18
CDR3 protein: CASSEYSSGTQSYNEQFF
CDR3 DNA: TGTGCCAGCAGTGAATATTCATCCGGGACACAATCCTACAATGAGCAGTTCTTC

D gene: TRBD1
J gene: TRBJ2-7
V gene: TRBV10-3
CDR3 length: 13
CDR3 protein: CAISGTGAQEQYF
CDR3 DNA: TGTGCCATCAGTGGGACAGGGGCTCAGGAGCAGTACTTC

D gene: .
J gene: TRBJ1-2
V gene: TRBV30
CDR3 length: 15
CDR3 protein: CAWSPSDRTNYGYTF
CDR3 DNA: TGTGCCTGGAGTCCATCGGACAGAACTAACTATGGCTACACCTTC

D gene: .
J gene: TRBJ2-2
V gene: TRBV11-2
CDR3 length: 13
CDR3 protein: CASSLRRVGELFF
CDR3 DNA: TGTGCCAGCAGCCTACGGAGGGTTGGGGAGCTGTTTTTT

D gene: .
J gene: TRBJ2-2
V gene: TRBV7-9
CDR3 length: 15
CDR3 protein: CASSSAGEPTGELFF
CDR3 DNA: TGTGCCAGCAGCTCTGCCGGGGAGCCCACCGGGGAGCTGTTTTTT

D gene: TRBD1
J gene: TRBJ1-5
V gene: TRBV19
CDR3 length: 16
CDR3 protein: CASSVQGAIRNQPQHF
CDR3 DNA: TGTGCCAGTAGTGTACAGGGGGCTATCAGGAATCAGCCCCAGCATTTT

D gene: TRBD2
J gene: TRBJ2-1
V gene: TRBV9
CDR3 length: 16
CDR3 protein: CASSPPGGGAYNEQFF
CDR3 DNA: TGTGCCAGCAGCCCTCCCGGGGGGGGCGCCTACAATGAGCAGTTCTTC

D gene: TRBD1
J gene: TRBJ2-5
V gene: TRBV28
CDR3 length: 15
CDR3 protein: CASSSGTGGGETQYF
CDR3 DNA: TGTGCCAGCAGTTCCGGGACAGGGGGGGGAGAGACCCAGTACTTC

D gene: TRBD1
J gene: TRBJ1-2
V gene: TRBV5-1
CDR3 length: 15
CDR3 protein: CASSSGTGGDYGYTF
CDR3 DNA: TGCGCCAGCAGCTCCGGGACAGGGGGCGACTATGGCTACACCTTC

D gene: TRBD1
J gene: TRBJ2-3
V gene: TRBV19
CDR3 length: 14
CDR3 protein: CASSGQGLTDTQYF
CDR3 DNA: TGTGCCAGTAGTGGACAGGGACTCACAGATACGCAGTATTTT

D gene: .
J gene: TRBJ1-2
V gene: TRBV5-6
CDR3 length: 14
CDR3 protein: CASSLTGRGNGYTF
CDR3 DNA: TGTGCCAGCAGCTTAACTGGAAGGGGAAATGGCTACACCTTC

D gene: TRBD1
J gene: TRBJ2-5
V gene: TRBV4-3
CDR3 length: 15
CDR3 protein: CASSPRQGLAETQYF
CDR3 DNA: TGCGCCAGCAGCCCCCGACAGGGGCTAGCTGAGACCCAGTACTTC

D gene: TRBD2
J gene: TRBJ2-7
V gene: TRBV15
CDR3 length: 16
CDR3 protein: CATSRDKTSGDYEQYF
CDR3 DNA: TGTGCCACCAGCAGAGATAAGACTAGCGGAGACTACGAGCAGTACTTC

D gene: TRBD2
J gene: TRBJ2-1
V gene: TRBV19
CDR3 length: 14
CDR3 protein: CASSTSGGYNEQFF
CDR3 DNA: TGTGCCAGTAGCACTAGCGGAGGCTACAATGAGCAGTTCTTC

D gene: .
J gene: TRBJ1-5
V gene: TRBV5-6
CDR3 length: 14
CDR3 protein: CASSFWALRQPQHF
CDR3 DNA: TGTGCCAGCAGCTTCTGGGCCCTAAGGCAGCCCCAGCATTTT